Listed here is a single T cell receptor beta chain. Antigen: not known. Germline V gene lookup returns CDR1 SGHTS and CDR2 YDEGEE. The V gene end was trimmed by 0 bases and the J gene end by 2 bases; junction bases not matched to a gene: 6. The CDR3 spans 16 residues. An assay was performed, and its level was deep. Sequenced by immunoSEQ multiplex PCR; TCRdb stores in-frame clones only, minus some. The table shows around 2,000,000 clones, with over 85% occurring only once. The source of the sample is a study of shared clonotypes between healthy human individuals. Study-level findings and limits: Clonotypes shared by all four sorted-subset donors had higher generation probabilities than non-shared clonotypes.

This sequence was found in a man aged 18 to 30 in good health. Sequenced material: naive CD4+ T cells sorted from blood. Noted subset: CD45RA+ positively selected. The rearrangement links TRBV5-8 to TRBJ1-1; TRBD1 aligns across 8 bases. CDR3 DNA: TGTGCCAGCAGCTTGGAGGGACAGGTACGAAACACTGAAGCTTTCTTT. It translates to CASSLEGQVRNTEAFF.